A selection of T cell receptor beta chains follows, all from one sample in a study of blood T cell repertoires in COVID-19. Repertoires were generated with immunoSEQ multiplex PCR, while TCRdb's copy carries only in-frame clones and drops some. The sample carries 150,000 to 200,000 clones, 85% to 90% recorded once. Sequenced: peripheral blood. These receptors were collected from a woman in her 70s with acute or convalescent COVID-19. Both conserved end residues are part of each CDR3. Each record gives: J gene, V gene, clone size, D gene, CDR3 DNA, CDR3 protein. A D gene is named only where the DNA matches it firmly. Clone size is shown for a subset of rows, as once, few, many or a class of expanded clone.

TRBJ2-7 | TRBV28 | - | TRBD2 | TGTGCCAGCAGCCCATCCGCAGGGCTAGCGGCCTCATACGAGCAGTACTTC | CASSPSAGLAASYEQYF
TRBJ1-2 | TRBV29-1 | - | TRBD1 | TGCAGCGTTGCAACAGGGGGCAGGTATGGCTACACCTTC | CSVATGGRYGYTF
TRBJ1-2 | TRBV12-3/TRBV12-4 | - | - | TGTGCCAGCAGCCCCAGGCCCAGCTATGGCTACACCTTC | CASSPRPSYGYTF
TRBJ2-1 | TRBV4-3 | - | - | TGCGCCAGCAGCCAAGATTGGGGGCAGGGGGAGCAGTTCTTC | CASSQDWGQGEQFF
TRBJ1-2 | TRBV7-9 | - | TRBD1 | TGTGCCAGCAGCCGGACAGGGGGCGATGGCTACACCTTC | CASSRTGGDGYTF
TRBJ2-1 | TRBV7-3 | - | TRBD2 | TGTGCCAGCAGCATAGACAGTCCCGGGACTAGGGGTCCCCGTGGTGAGCAGTTCTTC | CASSIDSPGTRGPRGEQFF
TRBJ2-3 | TRBV4-3 | - | - | TGCGCCAGCAGCCAACGAAGGCTCGACAGTAGCACAGATACGCAGTATTTT | CASSQRRLDSSTDTQYF
TRBJ2-3 | TRBV15 | - | TRBD2 | TGTGCCACCAGCAGAGATCTGGAGCAGGGACTAGCGGGGGGATCGAGCACAGATACGCAGTATTTT | CATSRDLEQGLAGGSSTDTQYF
TRBJ2-2 | TRBV9 | - | - | TGTGCCAGCAGCGTAGGGCAGCGGAACACCGGGGAGCTGTTTTTT | CASSVGQRNTGELFF
TRBJ2-5 | TRBV7-9 | few | TRBD1 | TGTGCCAGCAGCTTATTGGCAGGGGGCCAGGAGACCCAGTACTTC | CASSLLAGGQETQYF
TRBJ1-2 | TRBV30 | - | TRBD1 | TGTGCCTGGAGTTTTCTCTTGGACAGGCCACTCGGGGGCTACACCTTC | CAWSFLLDRPLGGYTF
TRBJ1-6 | TRBV21-1 | - | - | TGTGCCAGCAGCAAACCCAACCGGGGGGGGAATTCACCCCTCCACTTT | CASSKPNRGGNSPLHF
TRBJ2-1 | TRBV7-9 | - | TRBD1 | TGTGCCAGCAGCTTAGGGACAGGGTCCTACAATGAGCAGTTCTTC | CASSLGTGSYNEQFF
TRBJ1-6 | TRBV19 | - | - | TGTGCCAGTAGACGACAGAGCTCCTATAATTCACCCCTCCACTTT | CASRRQSSYNSPLHF
TRBJ1-4 | TRBV6-1 | - | - | TGTGCCAGCAGTGAAGCGGTGGAGAAACTGTTTTTT | CASSEAVEKLFF
TRBJ1-2 | TRBV24-1 | - | - | TGTGCCACCTCTACAGGCCCTTATGGCTACACCTTC | CATSTGPYGYTF
TRBJ1-1 | TRBV28 | - | - | TGTGCCAGCAGTTTGATCGGGACAACTCTTGAAGCTTTCTTT | CASSLIGTTLEAFF
TRBJ1-5 | TRBV7-9 | - | - | TGTGCCAGCAGCTTAGGGGCAGGGCTTAATCAGCCCCAGCATTTT | CASSLGAGLNQPQHF
TRBJ1-6 | TRBV9 | - | - | TGTGCCAGCAGCGTAGAGGCAGGGCGGTCACCCCTCCACTTT | CASSVEAGRSPLHF
TRBJ1-5 | TRBV6-6 | - | TRBD1 | TGTGCCAGCAGAATAGGGACAGGGGGCAATCAGCCCCAGCATTTT | CASRIGTGGNQPQHF
TRBJ1-2 | TRBV24-1 | - | - | TGTGCCACCAGTGATCCAGGGTTTCGGGGCTACACCTTC | CATSDPGFRGYTF
TRBJ2-7 | TRBV5-1 | - | TRBD1 | TGCGCCAGCAGCTTGGCCGTTGACAGGGGTTACGAGCAGTACTTC | CASSLAVDRGYEQYF
TRBJ1-1 | TRBV4-3 | few | - | TGCGCCAGCAGCCAAGAATTGGGGGCAACTGAAGCTTTCTTT | CASSQELGATEAFF
TRBJ1-4 | TRBV6-6 | - | - | TGTGCCAGCTCGTCTCAGGGAACTGGGGAAAAACTGTTTTTT | CASSSQGTGEKLFF
TRBJ1-6 | TRBV27 | - | - | TGTGCCAGCAGTTTAAGAGGGGGTTATGGTAATTCACCCCTCCACTTT | CASSLRGGYGNSPLHF
TRBJ1-4 | TRBV7-9 | - | TRBD1 | TGTGCCAGCAGCTGGAACAGGGGTAGTGATGAAAAACTGTTTTTT | CASSWNRGSDEKLFF
TRBJ1-1 | TRBV4-3 | - | - | TGCGCCAGCAGCCCCCTTTTGGAGGGAGGGTCCACTGAAGCTTTCTTT | CASSPLLEGGSTEAFF